Listed here are 9 T cell receptor beta chains from one sample, sequenced in a study of CD8+ T cells in alopecia areata. Sequencing templates came from extracted RNA that was reverse transcribed into cDNA. Assay: immunoSEQ multiplex PCR; the TCRdb copy retains only in-frame clones and omits some. The sample counts around 100,000 clones, none seen once; the ten largest own around a fifth. Material: lesional skin. All receptors derive from a C3H/HeJ mouse with alopecia areata. This line is of MHC haplotype H2-k.

As concerns this clone: Mouse gene names apply. From the germline J gene comes the end of the CDR3, since the read stops 4 residues before it. The V and J genes are TRBV1 and TRBJ2-5, with 10 bases matching TRBD2. The V gene's germline CDR1 is NSQYPW and CDR2 LRSPGD (reference sequence). The CDR3 has 16 residues. The sequenced CDR3 bases are TGCACCTGCAGTGCAGATCTGGGGGGGCCTCATGAC. It encodes CTCSADLGGPHD. The entire CDR3 protein reads CTCSADLGGPHDTQYF.

This clone was counted between two and nine times. Gene names are the mouse ones. The sequenced fragment ends 4 residues before the CDR3 boundary, so the rest is inferred from the germline J gene. The gene calls are TRBV1 and TRBJ2-7; the match to TRBD2 covers 8 bases. This CDR3 is built from 16 residues. J was trimmed by 1 base and V by 0 bases; bases with no gene match: 5. CDR1 is NSQYPW and CDR2 is LRSPGD in the germline V gene (reference sequence). Partial CDR3 DNA: TGCACCTGCAGTGCAGACAGATGGGGGGGGTCCTAT. As protein: CTCSADRWGGSY. The whole CDR3 protein reads CTCSADRWGGSYEQYF.

Concerning this clone itself: Mouse gene names and germline throughout. The read ends 4 residues before the CDR3 terminus; that terminus is restored from the germline J gene. The chain is built from TRBV1 and TRBJ1-1; D possibly corresponds to TRBD1 (6 bases). The CDR3 has 13 residues. Germline loops: CDR1 NSQYPW, CDR2 LRSPGD (reference sequence). CDR3: CTCSEGGETEVFF. Incomplete CDR3 DNA: TGCACCTGCAGTGAGGGGGGGGAAACA.

This clone showed up just a few times. The gene names given are mouse names. The CDR3 end lies 4 residues beyond the end of the read and is filled in from the germline J gene. The chain combines TRBV13-1 with TRBJ1-4, with TRBD1 matching 10 bases. The CDR3 length is 15 residues. CDR1 is NSHNY, CDR2 SYGAGN, per germline. Trimming removed 2 bases from V and 4 bases from J; junction bases left unmatched: 2. The CDR3 reads CASSEDRGLNERLFF. The part of the CDR3 DNA that was read is TGTGCCAGCAGTGAAGACAGGGGGCTCAACGAA.

This clone was observed a handful of times. Gene names are mouse gene names. The sequenced fragment ends 4 residues before the CDR3 boundary, so the rest is inferred from the germline J gene. V and J are TRBV1 and TRBJ2-7, with 10 bases matching TRBD2. CDR1 and CDR2 (germline): NSQYPW, LRSPGD (reference sequence). The CDR3 totals 17 residues. The J segment lost 0 bases and the V segment lost 0 bases, leaving 5 bases of the junction unmatched. CDR3 amino acids: CTCSAEVGLGSSYEQYF. The covered CDR3 bases are TGCACCTGCAGTGCAGAAGTGGGACTGGGGAGCTCCTAT.

This clone was seen more than once but under ten times. Gene names are the mouse ones. The read finishes 4 residues shy of the CDR3 end, and the germline J gene is used to complete it. The chain recombines TRBV19 with TRBJ2-3; 8 positions match TRBD2. Germline CDR1 FNHDT, CDR2 SITEND (reference sequence). V lost 2 bases to trimming and J lost 4 bases; unmatched junction nucleotides: 6. This CDR3 comprises 15 residues. The CDR3 loop is CASSIRLGPSETLYF. Partial CDR3 DNA: TGTGCCAGCAGTATTCGACTGGGGCCCTCAGAA.

With respect to this clone: The gene symbols are mouse symbols. This CDR3 is CASGLGVAETLYF. CDR3 bases read: TGTGCTAGCGGACTGGGGGTTGCAGAA. The chain employs TRBV17 and TRBJ2-3, with 10 positions matching TRBD2. With the read ending 4 residues before the CDR3 end, the germline J gene is used to fill in that end. The J segment lost 2 bases and the V segment lost 8 bases, leaving 1 base of the junction unmatched. The CDR3 contains 13 residues. Germline CDR1 reads MNHDT; CDR2 reads YYDKIL.

Comments on this clone: Gene names denote mouse genes. Coverage ceases 4 residues before the CDR3 finishes, and the germline J gene fills in the end. The rearrangement joins TRBV13-1 to TRBJ2-7; no definite D call. CDR1 is NSHNY, CDR2 SYGAGN, per germline. The CDR3 has 13 amino acids. CDR3: CASSDDQSYEQYF. Incomplete CDR3 DNA: TGTGCCAGCAGTGATGATCAGTCTTAT.

For this clone: These gene names are mouse names. The CDR3 end falls 4 residues outside the read, so it is completed with the germline J gene. This sample also contains other DNA sequences that code for the same CDR3. The rearrangement joins TRBV19 to TRBJ2-7; D is perhaps TRBD1 (5 bases). Germline V CDR1 and CDR2: FNHDT, SITEND (reference sequence). This CDR3 region has 12 residues. CDR3 protein: CASSQTVYEQYF. Incomplete CDR3 DNA: TGTGCCAGCAGTCAGACAGTATAT.